Listed below are T cell receptor beta chains from one sample, sequenced in a study of T cells in Graves' hyperthyroidism and ophthalmopathy. MiXCR was run by TCRdb on the multiplex PCR reads, yielding one entry per CDR3 protein. The sample records approximately 370,000 distinct CDR3 sequences, roughly 15% being singletons. Sequencing was carried out using blood. These receptors were obtained from a woman aged 25-40 years with Graves' hyperthyroidism that later progressed to Graves' ophthalmopathy. CDR3s include the opening cysteine and the closing phenylalanine or tryptophan. Each record gives: V gene, J gene, CDR3 protein.

TRBV6-1	TRBJ2-1	CASSYGGLAGHNEQFF
TRBV27	TRBJ2-3	CASSFLVPGQGGTDTQYF
TRBV7-2	TRBJ1-1	CASSLTNRGGFWTEAFF
TRBV2	TRBJ2-1	CASSWKNEQFF
TRBV6-1	TRBJ1-1	CASRQQGMNTEAFF
TRBV28	TRBJ2-3	CASSLVGGGGDSGDTQYF
TRBV10-2	TRBJ1-6	CASSAGSPMNSPLHF
TRBV19	TRBJ1-2	CASSKGNSNYGYTF
TRBV29-1	TRBJ1-1	CSVHKNTEAFF
TRBV2	TRBJ2-3	CASITSGGTDTQYF
TRBV19	TRBJ1-5	CASSTPTGGFSNQPQRF
TRBV6-1	TRBJ2-7	CASNTLQGAPYEQYF
TRBV2	TRBJ2-5	CASSEVRQETQYF
TRBV7-9	TRBJ2-5	CASSSLWTGDNTQYF
TRBV28	TRBJ1-1	CASRGPLTGGFFRNTEAFF
TRBV30	TRBJ2-3	CAWSVLARPSTDTQYF
TRBV6-2/TRBV6-3	TRBJ2-2	CASTSDRIYANTGELFF
TRBV6-1	TRBJ1-2	CATLPGDYGYTF
TRBV5-5	TRBJ2-2	CASSPGQNTGELFF
TRBV6-1	TRBJ2-2	CASKPRGRNTGELFF
TRBV5-1	TRBJ2-7	CASSYRETGTSYEQYF
TRBV20-1	TRBJ2-1	CSAGGTSGPEQFF
TRBV4-1	TRBJ2-7	CASSQEAWVFEQYF
TRBV12-3/TRBV12-4	TRBJ1-6	CASSLTRGRNSPLHF
TRBV12-3/TRBV12-4	TRBJ1-2	CASSPGGIYGYTF
TRBV28	TRBJ1-2	CASTNAGVGGYTF
TRBV9	TRBJ2-1	CASRPPGVQDEQFF
TRBV7-2	TRBJ2-5	CASRYGLAGVGETQYF
TRBV6-1	TRBJ1-2	CASSQPVEYGYTF
TRBV9	TRBJ2-2	CASSVEPSSRTGELFF
TRBV11-2	TRBJ1-1	CASSLDSASFEAFF
TRBV30	TRBJ2-1	CAWRGANEQFF
TRBV6-1	TRBJ2-1	CASSSVSGRAYNEQFF
TRBV19	TRBJ2-1	CASKIWEGTYNEQFF
TRBV19	TRBJ1-1	CASSITLNTEAFF
TRBV6-5	TRBJ2-1	CASSYSGVQGNEQFF
TRBV20-1	TRBJ2-7	CSARGTGGYEQYF
TRBV27	TRBJ2-7	CASSPLTGGPYEQYF
TRBV20-1	TRBJ2-2	CSALGAENTGELFF
TRBV3-1	TRBJ2-1	CASSQDLGLAAYNEQFF
TRBV29-1	TRBJ2-6	CSVLQLSGANVLTF
TRBV5-1	TRBJ1-4	CASSLLQGGSEKLFF
TRBV4-1	TRBJ1-1	CASSFGSGENTEAFF
TRBV9	TRBJ1-2	CASSVGPDSTYGYTF
TRBV18	TRBJ2-5	CASSPTGLETQYF